A selection of T cell receptor beta chains follows, all from one sample in a study of OX40 agonist ivuxolimab in advanced cancers. TCRdb's table, derived via immunoSEQ multiplex PCR, lists solely in-frame clones and lacks some. The sample contains about 26,000 clones, 83% of which appear only once. The material was CD4+ or CD8+ T cells sorted from blood, obtained in a trial of the OX40 agonist ivuxolimab. Receptor source: an adult with an advanced solid tumor such as melanoma, head and neck, liver or kidney cancer. Each CDR3 is given with its conserved first and last residue.

v_call	cdr3_aa
TRBV19	CASSKNPDGSEKLFF
TRBV6-5	CASKGTLSLQYF
TRBV27	CASRLGGSYGYTF
TRBV27	CASSLSGQYEQYF
TRBV19	CASSIRGGVYNEQFF
TRBV7-9	CASSLTGGTAYGYTF
TRBV19	CASLDDSGVDTEAFF
TRBV4-1	CASSQVSSAAEKLFF
TRBV5-5	CASSLGTVSYEQYF
TRBV2	CASSETAVNYGYTF
TRBV19	CASSMGNSNQPQHF
TRBV7-3	CASSLTVPDTQYF
TRBV7-9	CASSPGGQELYGYTF
TRBV7-8	CASSLVRYEQYF
TRBV5-6	CASSLDFQGPYEQYF
TRBV19	CASSMVQGALDGYTF
TRBV5-1	CASSLNSGAGTEAFF
TRBV7-6	CASSLAKSGDSVVEDTEAFF
TRBV2	CASSEGGGVNTEAFF
TRBV5-1	CASSLEGGGETQYF
TRBV6-1	CASSDGIWPYEQYF
TRBV14	CASSQGRLAGALSYNEQFF
TRBV7-6	CASSFYRKPGELFF
TRBV5-3	CASSWEAGEHYGYTF
TRBV18	CASSPIGGTSTDTQYF
TRBV29-1	CSDTDGTEAFF
TRBV27	CASRRGNGGNQPQHF
TRBV27	CASSLGGGGTDTQYF
TRBV19	CASSIGLGGGTDTQYF
TRBV19	CASSLDSNQPQHF
TRBV7-3	CASSFLNTGELFF
TRBV9	CASSAVDSPGSPLHF